This T cell receptor (beta chain) appears in the sequencing data of a study of PD-L1 blockade in urothelial cancer. Study-level information: Male patients with bladder-origin urothelial cancer numbered about 90% of the 29. Patients previously received 0 to 3 chemotherapy regimens.

Regarding this clone: What it binds is unknown.

Libraries were prepared by immunoSEQ multiplex PCR; TCRdb keeps only in-frame clonotypes and omits some of them. Of tens of thousands of clones detected, about 75% appear once; the ten largest clones hold about 4.1%. Documented time point: pretreatment peripheral blood. Every patient provided from 1 to 8 samples, collected pretreatment and on-treatment. Study-wide findings and caveats: Sub-median blood TCR clonality before treatment predicted longer survival.

The source material was PBMCs, sampled around atezolizumab (anti-PD-L1) treatment. The origin of this receptor is a man between 65 and 85 years old with urothelial cancer.

CDR3 sequence reads: CASSPPGQNEDTQYF. In nucleotides, the CDR3 is TGTGCCAGCTCACCACCGGGCCAGAACGAAGATACGCAGTATTTT. The V call is TRBV18, the J call TRBJ2-3; D is unclear. Germline assignment: CDR1 KGHSH and CDR2 LQKENI. Deletions cut 0 bases from V and 5 bases from J, with 12 bases between. The CDR3 runs to 15 residues. Looking up the rest from reference TRBV18 and TRBJ2-3 gives the full variable domain: NAGVMQNPRHLVRRRGQEARLRCSPMKGHSHVYWYRQLPEEGLKFMVYLQKENIIDESGMPKERFSAEFPKEGPSILRIQQVVRGDSAAYFCASSPPGQNEDTQYFGPGTRLTVL.